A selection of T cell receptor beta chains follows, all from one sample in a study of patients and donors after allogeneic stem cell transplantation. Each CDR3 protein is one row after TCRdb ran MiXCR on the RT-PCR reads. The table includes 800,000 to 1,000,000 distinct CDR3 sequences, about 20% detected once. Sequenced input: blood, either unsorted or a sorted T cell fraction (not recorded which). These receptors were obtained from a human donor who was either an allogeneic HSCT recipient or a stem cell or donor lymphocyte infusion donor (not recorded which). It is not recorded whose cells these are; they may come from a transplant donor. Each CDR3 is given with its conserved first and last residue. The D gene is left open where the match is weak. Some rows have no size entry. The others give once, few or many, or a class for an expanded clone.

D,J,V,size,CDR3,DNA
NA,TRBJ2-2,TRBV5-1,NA,CASSPARITGELFF,TGCGCCAGCAGCCCGGCCAGGATCACCGGGGAGCTGTTTTTT
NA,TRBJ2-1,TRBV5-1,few,CASSRGGDEQFF,TGCGCCAGCAGTAGAGGGGGGGATGAGCAGTTCTTC
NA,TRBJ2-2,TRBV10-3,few,CAISAQRSSNTGELFF,TGTGCCATCAGTGCTCAGCGAAGCTCGAACACCGGGGAGCTGTTTTTT
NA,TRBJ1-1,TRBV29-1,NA,CSCWDLEAFF,TGCAGCTGTTGGGACCTTGAAGCTTTCTTT
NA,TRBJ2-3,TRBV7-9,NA,CASYKTGSPSTDTQYF,TGTGCCAGCTACAAAACGGGGAGTCCTAGCACAGATACGCAGTATTTT
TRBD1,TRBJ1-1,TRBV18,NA,CASSPGTGLLLNTEAFF,TGTGCCAGCTCACCTGGGACAGGACTACTACTGAACACTGAAGCTTTCTTT
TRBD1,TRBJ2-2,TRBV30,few,CAWSVRTTGVLGGELFF,TGTGCCTGGAGTGTACGAACGACAGGGGTCTTAGGCGGGGAGCTGTTTTTT
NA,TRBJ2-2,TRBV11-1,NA,CASSLDDTRSTGELFF,TGTGCCAGCAGCTTAGACGACACAAGGTCCACCGGGGAGCTGTTTTTT
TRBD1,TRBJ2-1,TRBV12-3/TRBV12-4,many,CASSPQGAGREQFF,TGTGCCAGCAGTCCACAGGGGGCAGGACGGGAGCAGTTCTTC
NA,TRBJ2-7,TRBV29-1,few,CSVEHRGQLGEQYF,TGCAGCGTTGAACATCGAGGACAGCTGGGGGAGCAGTACTTC
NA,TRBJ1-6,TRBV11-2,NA,CASSRGRTGYNSPLHF,TGTGCCAGCAGCAGAGGACGGACTGGCTATAATTCACCCCTCCACTTT
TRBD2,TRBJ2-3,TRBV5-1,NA,CASSFSGGRSTDTQYF,TGCGCCAGCAGCTTTTCGGGGGGACGAAGCACAGATACGCAGTATTTT
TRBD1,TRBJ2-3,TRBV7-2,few,CASSSPGQSADTQYF,TGTGCCAGCAGCTCCCCGGGACAGTCCGCAGATACGCAGTATTTT
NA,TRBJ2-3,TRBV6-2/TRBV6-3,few,CASSRDLGGTDTQYF,TGTGCCAGCAGTCGCGACTTGGGGGGCACAGATACGCAGTATTTT
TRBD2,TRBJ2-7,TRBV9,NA,CASSPQAGAGSEQYF,TGTGCCAGCAGCCCTCAAGCGGGAGCGGGGTCCGAGCAGTACTTC
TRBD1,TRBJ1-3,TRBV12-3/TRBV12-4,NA,CASSRRTGNSGNTIYF,TGTGCCAGCAGTCGGCGGACAGGAAACTCTGGAAACACCATATATTTT
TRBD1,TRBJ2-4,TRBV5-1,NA,CASSPGQVAKNIQYF,TGCGCCAGCAGCCCAGGACAGGTAGCCAAAAACATTCAGTACTTC
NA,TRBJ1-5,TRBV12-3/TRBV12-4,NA,CASSFEAGGFQPQHF,TGTGCCAGCAGTTTTGAGGCGGGGGGTTTCCAGCCCCAGCATTTT
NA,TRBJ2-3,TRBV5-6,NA,CASSLEGGKDTQYF,TGTGCCAGCAGCTTGGAGGGTGGAAAGGATACGCAGTATTTT
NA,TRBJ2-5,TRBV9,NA,CASSVETPPQETQYF,TGTGCCAGCAGCGTAGAGACACCACCGCAAGAGACCCAGTACTTC
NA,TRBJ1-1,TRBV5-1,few,CASSISGTSGTEAFF,TGCGCCAGCAGCATCTCCGGGACTTCGGGCACTGAAGCTTTCTTT
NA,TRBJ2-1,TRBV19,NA,CASSIASRSSVNEQFF,TGTGCCAGTAGTATAGCCTCGAGGTCCTCTGTGAATGAGCAGTTCTTC
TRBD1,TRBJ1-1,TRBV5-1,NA,CASSLTGVDTEAFF,TGCGCCAGCAGCTTGACAGGGGTAGACACTGAAGCTTTCTTT
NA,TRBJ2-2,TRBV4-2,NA,CASSQRLGRGTGELFF,TGTGCCAGCAGCCAACGACTAGGTCGGGGCACCGGGGAGCTGTTTTTT
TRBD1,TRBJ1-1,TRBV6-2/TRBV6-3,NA,CASRRTGPLGAFF,TGTGCCAGCAGGCGGACAGGCCCCTTGGGAGCTTTCTTT
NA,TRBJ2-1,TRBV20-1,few,CSASGFYNEQFF,TGCAGTGCTAGCGGGTTCTACAATGAGCAGTTCTTC
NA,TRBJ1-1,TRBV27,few,CASSLSRGTTEAFF,TGTGCCAGCAGTTTATCGAGGGGTACCACTGAAGCTTTCTTT
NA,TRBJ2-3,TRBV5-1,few,CASSLETLGADTQYF,TGCGCCAGCAGCTTGGAGACGTTAGGGGCAGATACGCAGTATTTT
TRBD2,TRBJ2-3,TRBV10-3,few,CAARAGGLADTQYF,TGTGCCGCTCGAGCGGGGGGACTCGCAGATACGCAGTATTTT
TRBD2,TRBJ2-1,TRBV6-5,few,CASSYRTSGGLYNEQFF,TGTGCCAGCAGTTACCGGACTAGCGGGGGACTCTACAATGAGCAGTTCTTC
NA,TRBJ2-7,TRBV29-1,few,CSVEGVGTYEQYF,TGCAGCGTTGAGGGGGTGGGGACCTACGAGCAGTACTTC
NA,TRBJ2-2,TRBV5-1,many,CASGAGLANTGELFF,TGCGCCAGCGGAGCGGGCCTTGCGAACACCGGGGAGCTGTTTTTT
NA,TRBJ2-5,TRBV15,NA,CATSPTGQGWRTQYF,TGTGCCACCAGCCCCACGGGCCAGGGTTGGCGGACCCAGTACTTC